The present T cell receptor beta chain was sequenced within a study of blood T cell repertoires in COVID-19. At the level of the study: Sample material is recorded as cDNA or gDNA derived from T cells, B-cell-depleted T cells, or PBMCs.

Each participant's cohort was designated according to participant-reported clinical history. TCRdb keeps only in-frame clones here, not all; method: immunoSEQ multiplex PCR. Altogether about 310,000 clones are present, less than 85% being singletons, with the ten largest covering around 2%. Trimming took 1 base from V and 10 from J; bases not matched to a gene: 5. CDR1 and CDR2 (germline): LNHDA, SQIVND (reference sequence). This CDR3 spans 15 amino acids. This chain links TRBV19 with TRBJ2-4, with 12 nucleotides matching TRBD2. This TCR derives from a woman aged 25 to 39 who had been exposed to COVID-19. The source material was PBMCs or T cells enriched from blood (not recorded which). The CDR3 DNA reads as TGTGCCAGTAGTATAGCAACTAGCGGGAGGTCAATTCAGTACTTC. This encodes CASSIATSGRSIQYF.